The 4 T cell receptor beta chains in this list originate from one sample, sequenced in a study of blood T cell repertoires in COVID-19 (dated by TCRdb to 2020 to 2022). Libraries were constructed by the immunoSEQ multiplex PCR assay. The clones in this table, taken by TCRdb from immuneACCESS, are in-frame only. Not every clone is retained; where verified, under half of the shortfall comes from an unresolved V gene, and the cause of the rest is unknown. This sample comprises 350,000 to 450,000 clones, roughly 90% of them detected only once. Of the sample, approximately 1.5% falls within the top ten clones. The specimen was PBMCs or T cells enriched from blood (not recorded which). The receptors were gathered from a woman under 30 who had been exposed to COVID-19.

The V call is TRBV7-8, the J call TRBJ1-5, with 7 positions matching TRBD1. Germline lookup yields CDR1 SGHVS and CDR2 FQNEAQ. The CDR3 sequence is 18 residues long. V trimming: 1 base; J trimming: 3 bases; junction bases outside the gene matches: 12. CDR3 nucleotides: TGTGCCAGCAGCTTAGGCCGGTTCCCGACAGGGAACAATCAGCCCCAGCATTTT. Translating it yields CASSLGRFPTGNNQPQHF.

J is TRBJ2-1 and V is TRBV6-5, with a possible D match to TRBD2 (6 bases). The V end lost 7 bases, the J end lost 3 bases, and 7 bases lay between the germline ends. Germline CDR1 reads MNHEY; CDR2 reads SVGAGI. The CDR3 spans 12 residues. The CDR3 sequence is CASTSDYNEQFF. The CDR3, as DNA: TGTGCCAGCACTAGCGACTACAATGAGCAGTTCTTC.

This chain joins TRBV5-4 and TRBJ1-4; D might be TRBD1 (6 bases). Germline V gene data show CDR1 as SGHNT and CDR2 as YYREEE (reference sequence). With 4 bases removed from V and 8 bases from J, the gap between germline ends came to 15 bases. This CDR3 region has 14 residues. For the CDR3, the DNA is TGTGCCAGCAGCCAGGGACAAGCACCGGAAAAACTGTTTTTT. It codes for CASSQGQAPEKLFF.

V gene TRBV3-1 (or the pseudogene TRBV3-2) combines with J gene TRBJ1-6; D possibly corresponds to TRBD1 (5 bases). Germline-derived CDR1 and CDR2 are LGHDT and YNNKEL (reference sequence). CDR3 length: 15 residues. Trimming took off 0 bases at V and 10 bases at J, with 13 bases between the two ends. The CDR3 bases are TGTGCCAGCAGCCAAGATGCCAGGGTTGGGTCACCCCTCCACTTT. Translated: CASSQDARVGSPLHF.